This is a list of T cell receptor beta chains from one sample in a study of vaccination and CD4 T cells after COVID-19. Which antigens these TCRs recognize remains unknown. TCRdb re-called the PCR reads with MiXCR, one entry per CDR3 protein. The sample lists some 14,000 distinct CDR3 sequences; roughly 60% were seen once. The sequences come from cultured CD4+ T cells from blood, collected after SARS-CoV-2 vaccination. The receptor set was obtained from a human donor with COVID-19. Both conserved end residues are trimmed from each CDR3.

TRBV7-2	TRBJ2-1	ASSLSRLASSYNEQF
TRBV5-1	TRBJ2-4	ASSLENGDIQY
TRBV11-3	TRBJ1-6	ASSTGQGYDSPLH
TRBV2	TRBJ1-6	ASSGTGNSPLH
TRBV6-1	TRBJ2-2	ASNRGGNTGELF
TRBV6-1	TRBJ2-1	ASRPGLLGNEQF
TRBV27	TRBJ1-1	ASSHTWDTEAF
TRBV19	TRBJ1-1	ASSYTGRTEAF
TRBV20-1	TRBJ2-7	SAEDRGYEQY
TRBV29-1	TRBJ2-1	SAAKGSSYNEQF
TRBV11-2	TRBJ1-2	ASSPSPGQNYGYT